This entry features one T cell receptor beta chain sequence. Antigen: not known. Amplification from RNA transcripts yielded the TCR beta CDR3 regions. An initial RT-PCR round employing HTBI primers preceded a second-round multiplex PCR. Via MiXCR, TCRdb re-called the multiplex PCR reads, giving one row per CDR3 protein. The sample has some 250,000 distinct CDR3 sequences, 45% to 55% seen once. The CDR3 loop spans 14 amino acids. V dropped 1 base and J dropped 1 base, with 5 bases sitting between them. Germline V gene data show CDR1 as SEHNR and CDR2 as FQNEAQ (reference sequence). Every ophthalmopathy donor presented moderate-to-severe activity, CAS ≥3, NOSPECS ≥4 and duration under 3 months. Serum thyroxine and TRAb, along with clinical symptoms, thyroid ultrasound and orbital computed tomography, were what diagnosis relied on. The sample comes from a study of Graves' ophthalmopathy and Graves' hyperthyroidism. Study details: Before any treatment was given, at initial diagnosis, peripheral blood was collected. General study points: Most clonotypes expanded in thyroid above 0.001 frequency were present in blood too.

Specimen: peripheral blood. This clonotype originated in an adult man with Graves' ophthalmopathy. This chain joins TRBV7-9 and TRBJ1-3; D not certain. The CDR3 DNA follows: TGTGCCAGCAGCTTAGTTGGTTCTGGAAACACCATATATTTT. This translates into CASSLVGSGNTIYF.